This T cell receptor beta chain was identified during a study of follicular helper T cells after annual influenza vaccination. Time point indicated: 2015-2016 season, pre-vaccination. The CDR3 consists of 17 residues. Method: immunoSEQ multiplex PCR; TCRdb's copy keeps in-frame clones and lacks some. The sample consists of around 4,900 clones, 70% to 85% of them appearing once. The receptor comes from an adult who received the influenza vaccine. The rearrangement links TRBV21-1 to TRBJ2-1; TRBD1, the table's D call, lacks a check against the DNA. TRBV21-1 is reported as a pseudogene. Sequencing was performed on CXCR5+ CD38- circulating T follicular helper cells from blood, taken on the day of influenza vaccination. Subset indicated: circulating Tfh, non-naive CD4+CXCR5+PD-1+ (ICOS+CD38+ or ICOS-CD38-). The CDR3 sequence: CASSKEGHRGGYNEQFF. For the CDR3, the DNA is TGTGCCAGCAGCAAAGAGGGACACAGGGGGGGTTACAATGAGCAGTTCTTC.